This note documents a single TCR beta chain sequence. Its specificity is not known. This specimen belongs to a study of shared clonotypes between healthy human individuals. Background on the study: CD4 naive cells filled three plates per donor, CD4 memory three, CD8 naive two and CD8 memory one.

The table came from immunoSEQ multiplex PCR; TCRdb's copy has only in-frame clones and leaves some out. The sample consists of 2 million to 3 million clones, approximately 94% of them appearing once. Study conclusions and caveats: Across subsets, estimated richness was generally greater for naive than for memory populations. It was observed that roughly 5% of naive CD4 clonotypes were shared across several donors.

The germline V gene encodes CDR1 SNHLY and CDR2 FYNNEI. Germline trimming cut 7 bases from V and 1 base from J; bases unmatched to any gene: 6. The CDR3 length is 14 residues. The chain is built from TRBV2 and TRBJ1-2, with 7 bases that match TRBD1. This receptor was taken from a man aged 18 to 29 in good health. Some clones in this sample may be carry-over from other donors' samples. Sequencing was performed on naive CD4+ T cells from PBMCs. This sample's subset: CD45RA+ positively selected. The CDR3 sequence: CASKGALSNYGYTF. The DNA of the CDR3 is TGTGCCAGCAAGGGGGCGCTGAGTAACTATGGCTACACCTTC.